This T cell receptor beta chain appears in the sequencing data of a study of shared clonotypes between healthy human individuals. CDR3 length equals 14 residues. V lost 1 base and J 5 bases, leaving 11 bases between the germline ends. Germline assignment: CDR1 SGHVS and CDR2 FNYEAQ. This clone was observed once. What it binds is unknown. Profiling relied on immunoSEQ multiplex PCR, and the TCRdb table lists in-frame clones only, not all of them. This repertoire shows about 380,000 clones, around 96% found once; its top ten account for about 0.32%. Broader study findings: Naive subsets, compared against memory subsets, generally had larger estimated richness values.

This chain links TRBV7-6 with TRBJ2-5, with D unclear. The specimen sequenced was memory CD8+ T cells sorted from blood. Subset specified: CD45RO+ cells pooled with CCR7-negative TemRA cells. The source is a man younger than 40 in good health. CDR3 in DNA: TGTGCCAGCAGCTTAGAGGGCTCCGGGGAGACCCAGTACTTC. Amino acid sequence: CASSLEGSGETQYF.